The 25 T cell receptor beta chains in this list originate from one sample, sequenced in a study of post-analysis software for immune sequencing data. Study results and caveats: Patients used roughly five TRBV segments, including TRBV5-6, TRBV5-1 and TRBV20-1, more often than controls.

Researchers reported that TCR beta cDNA libraries carried unique molecular identifiers. TCRdb re-called the PCR reads with MiXCR, one entry per CDR3 protein. Of about 380,000 distinct CDR3 sequences listed, about a third are singletons. These receptors lack a known antigen. The sample taken for sequencing was blood. Source of these receptors: a girl between 5 and 17 years old with multiple sclerosis.

This clonotype has just a few counts. V is TRBV29-1 and J is TRBJ1-1; possibly TRBD1 for D (5 bases). The V and J ends lost 0 bases and 6 bases respectively, with 14 bases between them. The CDR3 sequence is 14 residues long. Germline-derived CDR1 and CDR2 are SQVTM and ANQGSEA. The DNA for the CDR3 is TGCAGCGTTGAAGAACGGGGGAGGTTTGCTGAAGCTTTCTTT. Amino acids: CSVEERGRFAEAFF.

This clonotype was seen a few times. The CDR3 coding sequence is TGTGCCAGCAGGCCGGGACTCGGGGGCGAACAGTACTTC. Translating gives CASRPGLGGEQYF. The chain links TRBV12-3 or TRBV12-4 to TRBJ2-7, with D tentatively TRBD1 or TRBD2 (6 bases each). The CDR3 consists of 13 residues. V was clipped by 6 bases and J by 10 bases, with 19 bases between them.

The genes are TRBV5-6 and TRBJ1-6; D is unclear. Looked up from germline, CDR1 is SGHDT and CDR2 is YYEEEE. The CDR3 covers 14 residues. V shed 4 bases and J shed 6 bases, with 11 bases lying between them. Here the CDR3 reads CASSRGWSNSPLHF. CDR3 DNA: TGTGCCAGCAGCCGCGGGTGGTCTAATTCACCCCTCCACTTT.

This clonotype was observed a few times. The rearrangement joins TRBV5-5 to TRBJ2-1; 7 bases agree with TRBD2. Trimming took 4 bases from V and 8 from J; bases not matched to a gene: 9. In germline, CDR1 is SGHKS, CDR2 YYEKEE (reference sequence). This CDR3 is 14 amino acids long. Here the CDR3 reads CASSLVGTIYEQFF. CDR3 bases: TGTGCCAGCAGCCTGGTCGGGACTATCTATGAGCAGTTCTTC.

The chain recombines TRBV10-3 with TRBJ1-2; D possibly corresponds to TRBD1 (5 bases). Germline V gene sequence: CDR1 ENHRY, CDR2 SYGVKD. The CDR3 is 14 residues long. Trimming removed 10 bases at V and 3 bases at J, with 18 bases between. The CDR3: CATGAGSPYYGYTF. In DNA form, the CDR3 reads TGTGCCACCGGGGCGGGCAGTCCCTACTATGGCTACACCTTC.

This clonotype was seen only a few times. The chain uses TRBV4-1 and TRBJ1-2, with D possibly TRBD1 on 6 matching bases. Between the trimmed V and J ends, which lost 0 bases and 0 bases, there was a span of 11 bases. The CDR3 is 16 amino acids. CDR1 is MGHRA and CDR2 is YSYEKL in the germline V gene. CDR3 nucleotide sequence: TGCGCCAGCAGCCAAGATGGAGGGGGGACTAACTATGGCTACACCTTC. Translated, it gives CASSQDGGGTNYGYTF.

The gene calls are TRBV4-1 and TRBJ2-1; 8 bases map to TRBD2. The CDR3 loop spans 15 amino acids. Germline trimming cut 7 bases from V and 10 bases from J; bases unmatched to any gene: 15. CDR1 is MGHRA and CDR2 is YSYEKL in the germline V gene. CDR3 sequence reads: CASKYTTGGQVEQFF. CDR3 bases: TGCGCCAGCAAGTATACGACGGGGGGGCAGGTCGAGCAGTTCTTC.

This clonotype was recorded at least ten times. The CDR3 DNA sequence: TGTGCCAGCAGTTACTCAGGACAGGGCGTTAACTATGGCTACACCTTC. It codes for CASSYSGQGVNYGYTF. The chain has TRBV6-5 and TRBJ1-2, with TRBD1 matching over 8 bases. Unmatched junction bases numbered 4, after V lost 0 bases and J lost 1 base. The CDR3 has 16 amino acids. Germline lookup yields CDR1 MNHEY and CDR2 SVGAGI.

The CDR3 reads CASSLRGVEGTEAFF. The CDR3 DNA reads as TGTGCCAGCAGCTTAAGGGGAGTTGAGGGGACTGAAGCTTTCTTT. The chain uses TRBV7-9 and TRBJ1-1; a weak D match, TRBD1 (5 bases). V was clipped by 2 bases and J by 5 bases, with 15 bases between them. In germline, CDR1 is SEHNR, CDR2 FQNEAQ (reference sequence). The CDR3 runs to 15 residues.

This chain uses TRBV5-5 with TRBJ1-1; no clear D gene. The germline V gene has CDR1 SGHKS and CDR2 YYEKEE (reference sequence). The length of the CDR3 is 17 residues. V was clipped by 0 bases and J by 3 bases, with 18 bases between them. The chain's CDR3 is CASSLVLQALGDTEAFF. CDR3 DNA: TGTGCCAGCAGCTTGGTTTTGCAGGCCCTTGGCGACACTGAAGCTTTCTTT.

This clonotype was found a few times. The gene calls are TRBV5-6 and TRBJ2-4; 9 bases are shared with TRBD2. The germline CDR1 and CDR2 sequences are SGHDT and YYEEEE. V dropped 2 bases and J dropped 7; count of bases not matched to a gene: 7. This CDR3 is 15 amino acids long. Here the CDR3 DNA reads TGTGCCAGCAGCTTCGAGGGCGGGGGGGCGAACATTCAGTACTTC. Amino acid sequence: CASSFEGGGANIQYF. The full variable domain, in which reference TRBV5-6 and TRBJ2-4 provide the parts outside the CDR3, is DAGVTQSPTHLIKTRGQQVTLRCSPKSGHDTVSWYQQALGQGPQFIFQYYEEEERQRGNFPDRFSGHQFPNYSSELNVNALLLGDSALYLCASSFEGGGANIQYFGAGTRLSVL.

CDR3 region: CASSPQTGDNSPLHF. CDR3 bases: TGTGCCAGCAGCCCCCAGACAGGTGATAATTCACCCCTCCACTTT. The chain uses TRBV3-1 and TRBJ1-6; perhaps TRBD1 as D (6 bases). The germline V and J ends were trimmed by 4 bases and 5 bases, with 12 bases remaining between them. Germline V gene sequence: CDR1 LGHDT, CDR2 YNNKEL (reference sequence). The CDR3 extends over 15 amino acids.

In its sample, this clonotype was seen a few times. The chain employs TRBV20-1 and TRBJ2-3; maybe TRBD2 (6 bases). Trimming pared 4 bases from V and 7 bases from J, leaving 18 bases between. CDR1 and CDR2 (germline): DFQATT, SNEGSKA (reference sequence). This CDR3 region has 14 residues. The CDR3 loop is CSAKSSNRGNTQYF. The DNA for the CDR3 is TGCAGTGCTAAGTCTAGTAACCGGGGGAATACGCAGTATTTT.

This clonotype was counted once. A read error may produce the germline difference seen at one junction end. The rearrangement uses TRBV12-3 or TRBV12-4 and TRBJ1-2; 9 bases match TRBD1. This CDR3 has 14 residues. CDR3: CASSSADRGGGYTF. CDR3 coding DNA: TGCGCCAGCAGTTCTGCGGACAGGGGAGGTGGCTACACCTTC.

This clonotype appeared a few times. The CDR3 sequence: CSVAGGANTGELFF. DNA for the CDR3: TGCAGCGTTGCAGGGGGCGCGAACACCGGGGAGCTGTTTTTT. The chain combines TRBV29-1 with TRBJ2-2; TRBD1 matches 8 bases. Germline V gene sequence: CDR1 SQVTM, CDR2 ANQGSEA. This CDR3 is built from 14 residues. Trimming took 4 bases from V and 0 from J; bases not matched to a gene: 1.

This clonotype has only a few counts. This chain links TRBV12-3 or TRBV12-4 with TRBJ1-2; D gene unclear. Trimming cost V 5 bases and J 5 bases, with 15 bases left between them. The length of the CDR3 is 14 residues. The CDR3: CASSLRTGQYGYTF. CDR3 nucleotide sequence: TGTGCCAGCAGTCTCCGGACGGGCCAATATGGCTACACCTTC.

As concerns this clonotype: At one boundary the junction diverges from the germline segment, which might be a read error. The chain joins TRBV10-3 to TRBJ2-7; D assignment may be TRBD1 or TRBD2 (5 bases each). CDR1 is ENHRY, CDR2 SYGVKD, per germline. This CDR3 contains 14 residues. The CDR3 nucleotides are TGTGCCGTCAGTGCCGGGACGCTAGGGTACGAGCAGTACTTC. Amino acid sequence: CAVSAGTLGYEQYF.

The table lists this clonotype with a few counts. The J gene is TRBJ1-2, the V gene TRBV4-1, with D maybe TRBD1 (6 bases). V lost 1 base, J lost 6 bases, and 18 bases lay in between. The CDR3 length is 16 residues. The germline V gene encodes CDR1 MGHRA and CDR2 YSYEKL. CDR3 region: CASSQGLVGGRNGYTF. In DNA form, the CDR3 reads TGCGCCAGCAGCCAAGGGTTAGTCGGGGGGCGGAATGGCTACACCTTC.

The sample holds a few counts of this clonotype. The rearrangement uses TRBV4-1 and TRBJ2-5; D is undetermined. The CDR3 has 14 amino acids. Germline V lookup: CDR1 MGHRA, CDR2 YSYEKL. The ends were cut back, 1 base at V and 6 bases at J, with 12 bases in the middle. The CDR3 region has the DNA TGCGCCAGCAGCCAAGTTGCGCAAGGGAAGACCCAGTACTTC. Encoded protein: CASSQVAQGKTQYF.

This chain joins TRBV27 and TRBJ2-5; D may match TRBD1 or TRBD2 (5 bases each). The germline V gene encodes CDR1 MNHEY and CDR2 SMNVEV (reference sequence). This CDR3 has 14 residues. Trimming took 3 bases from V and 4 from J, leaving 12 bases between them. The CDR3 region is CASSFGSGGETQYF. The CDR3 nucleotides are TGTGCCAGCAGTTTTGGGAGTGGGGGAGAGACCCAGTACTTC.

In its sample, this clonotype was seen a few times. The genes are TRBV6-2 or TRBV6-3 and TRBJ2-7, with TRBD1 identical over 11 bases. The J segment lost 2 bases and the V segment lost 6 bases, leaving 6 bases of the junction unmatched. This CDR3 contains 15 residues. From germline, CDR1 is MNHEY and CDR2 SVGEGT. The CDR3 loop is CASREGGQGAYEQYF. The DNA for the CDR3 is TGTGCCAGCAGAGAGGGGGGACAGGGGGCCTACGAGCAGTACTTC.

The V gene is TRBV7-3, the J gene TRBJ2-1; TRBD2 matches 11 bases. The germline V gene encodes CDR1 SGHTA and CDR2 FQGTGA. V lost 0 bases and J lost 10; bases outside the gene matches: 11. The CDR3 sequence is 17 residues long. The CDR3 DNA sequence: TGTGCCAGCAGCTTAACGCCGGCTAGCGGGGGGTATAAGGAGCAGTTCTTC. Translated: CASSLTPASGGYKEQFF.

The rearrangement joins TRBV3-1 to TRBJ2-2; tentatively, D is TRBD2 (6 bases). Germline assignment: CDR1 LGHDT and CDR2 YNNKEL (reference sequence). Trimming removed 4 bases at V and 3 bases at J, with 21 bases between. This CDR3 is built from 18 residues. The CDR3 reads CASSRGLAAVKDTGELFF. The DNA of the CDR3 is TGTGCCAGCAGCCGGGGACTGGCAGCAGTGAAGGACACCGGGGAGCTGTTTTTT.

The chain carries TRBV6-2 or TRBV6-3 and TRBJ2-7, with D perhaps assigned TRBD1 or TRBD2 (5 bases each). Deletions cut 0 bases from V and 4 bases from J, with 13 bases between. CDR1 MNHEY and CDR2 SVGEGT come from the germline V gene. This CDR3 has 15 amino acids. CDR3 sequence reads: CASSYSGVFLYEQYF. CDR3 DNA sequence: TGTGCCAGCAGTTACTCGGGGGTCTTCCTGTACGAGCAGTACTTC.

This clonotype has only a few counts. The chain has TRBV5-1 and TRBJ1-1; D not certain. The CDR3 has 13 residues. Looked up from germline, CDR1 is SGHRS and CDR2 is YFSETQ. Trimming took 4 bases from V and 5 from J, leaving 12 bases between them. The CDR3 loop reads CASSKWDMTEAFF. CDR3 bases: TGCGCCAGCAGCAAATGGGATATGACTGAAGCTTTCTTT.